This T cell receptor beta chain appears in the sequencing data of a study of cytomegalovirus exposure and HLA in healthy donors. CDR1 is SGDLS and CDR2 is YYNGEE in the germline V gene. The V segment lost 3 bases and the J segment 5 bases; nucleotides outside the gene matches: 6. There are 15 residues in the CDR3. PCR amplification relied on 60 Vbeta primers (plus 13 Jbeta primers). Clones were sequenced by immunoSEQ multiplex PCR, and TCRdb holds only the in-frame ones, with some missing. The repertoire includes about 300,000 clones, roughly 89% of them detected once, and 3.5% to 4.5% sits in the top ten.

The sequencing sample was made of PBMCs. V is TRBV9 and J is TRBJ2-5; 11 bases agree with TRBD2. The TCR comes from a man aged 40-55 years in good health and CMV-seropositive. In DNA, the CDR3 is TGTGCCAGCAGCGGAACTAGCGGGAGAACTGAGACCCAGTACTTC. Protein: CASSGTSGRTETQYF.